This TCR beta chain stems from a study of T cell repertoires in cytomegalovirus infection. TCRdb reprocessed the reads via MiXCR and lists one record per CDR3 protein. The sample lists roughly 250,000 distinct CDR3 sequences; about 20% were seen once. Overall study results and limits: Dominant in the ex vivo response were TCR beta clonotypes restricted by HLA-C and specific for CMV.

Details on this clonotype: Antigen specificity is unknown.

This CDR3 has 14 amino acids. V shed 5 bases and J 3 bases; nucleotides not matched to a gene: 6. Germline CDR1 reads SGHVS; CDR2 reads FQNEAQ. The chain has TRBV7-8 and TRBJ2-7, with 8 bases identical to TRBD1. The sequenced sample consisted of CD8+ T cells from PBMCs. This TCR came from a human donor in good health (CMV status not recorded). Some clones in this sample may be carry-over from other donors' samples. The CDR3 sequence is CASSQVDRDYEQYF. CDR3 bases: TGTGCCAGCAGCCAGGTGGACAGGGACTACGAGCAGTACTTC.